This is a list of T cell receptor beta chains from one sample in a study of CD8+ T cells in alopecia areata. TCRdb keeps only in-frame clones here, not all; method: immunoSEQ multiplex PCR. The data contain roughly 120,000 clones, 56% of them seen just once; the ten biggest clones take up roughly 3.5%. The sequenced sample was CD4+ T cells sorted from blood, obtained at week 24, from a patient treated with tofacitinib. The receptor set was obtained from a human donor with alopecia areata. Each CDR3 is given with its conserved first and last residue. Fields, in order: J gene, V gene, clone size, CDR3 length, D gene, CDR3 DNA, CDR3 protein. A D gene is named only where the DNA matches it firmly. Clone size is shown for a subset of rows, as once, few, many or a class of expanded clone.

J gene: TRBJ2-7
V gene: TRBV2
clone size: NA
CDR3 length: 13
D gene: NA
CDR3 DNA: TGTGCCAGCCGGCCGAGGGGGTCCTACGAGCAGTACTTC
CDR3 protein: CASRPRGSYEQYF

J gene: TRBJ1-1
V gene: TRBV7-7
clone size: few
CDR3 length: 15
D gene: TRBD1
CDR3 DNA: TGTGCTAGCAGCCCCTTGTCTGGGACAGTTACTGAAGCTTTCTTT
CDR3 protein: CASSPLSGTVTEAFF

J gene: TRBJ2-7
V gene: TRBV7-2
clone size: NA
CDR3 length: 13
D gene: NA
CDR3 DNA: TGTGCCAGCAGCTTAGGGGTCATTTACGAGCAGTACTTC
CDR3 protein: CASSLGVIYEQYF

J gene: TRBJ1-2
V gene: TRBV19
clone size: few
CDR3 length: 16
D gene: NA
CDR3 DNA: TGTGCCAGTAGTTTCCGGGACGGGCACCCCCTACGCGGCTACACCTTC
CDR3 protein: CASSFRDGHPLRGYTF

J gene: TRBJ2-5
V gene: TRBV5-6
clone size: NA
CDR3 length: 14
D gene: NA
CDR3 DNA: TGTGCCAGCAGTTATACAGGGTTCGGGGAGACCCAGTACTTC
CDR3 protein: CASSYTGFGETQYF

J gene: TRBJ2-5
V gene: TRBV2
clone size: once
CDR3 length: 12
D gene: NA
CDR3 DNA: TGTGCCAGCCAACGAGGGGGGGCCTTAAGGTACTTC
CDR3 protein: CASQRGGALRYF

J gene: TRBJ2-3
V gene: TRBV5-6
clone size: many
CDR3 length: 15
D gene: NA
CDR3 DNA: TGTGCCAGCAGCTTGGGAGGGCAGTACACAGATACGCAGTATTTT
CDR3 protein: CASSLGGQYTDTQYF

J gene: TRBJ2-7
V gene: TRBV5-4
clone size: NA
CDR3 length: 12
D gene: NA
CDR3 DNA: TGTGCCAGCAGCTTCCGTCTCGAAGAGCAGTACTTC
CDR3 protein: CASSFRLEEQYF

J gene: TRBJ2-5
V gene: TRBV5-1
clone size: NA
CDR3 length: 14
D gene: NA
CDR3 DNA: TGCGCCAGCAGCTTGGGGCGGTACCAAGAGACCCAGTACTTC
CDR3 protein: CASSLGRYQETQYF

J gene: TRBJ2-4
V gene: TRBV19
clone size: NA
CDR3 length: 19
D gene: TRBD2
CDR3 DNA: TGTGCCAGTAGTACACCCGCTAGCGGGGGACCTCTAGCCAAAAACATTCAGTACTTC
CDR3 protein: CASSTPASGGPLAKNIQYF

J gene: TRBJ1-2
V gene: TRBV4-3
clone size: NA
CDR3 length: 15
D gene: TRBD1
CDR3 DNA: TGCGCCAGCAGCCAAGAGGCCAGGGGGACGTATGGCTACACCTTC
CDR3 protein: CASSQEARGTYGYTF

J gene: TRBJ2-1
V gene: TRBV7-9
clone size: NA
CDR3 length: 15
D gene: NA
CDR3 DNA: TGTGCCAGCAGCTTGAAACCGGACCCATACAATGAGCAGTTCTTC
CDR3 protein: CASSLKPDPYNEQFF

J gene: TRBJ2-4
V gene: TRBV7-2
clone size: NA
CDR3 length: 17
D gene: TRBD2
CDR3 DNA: TGTGCCAGCAGCCAGCGCGGCGGGGGGCGAGCCAAAAACATTCAGTACTTC
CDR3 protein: CASSQRGGGRAKNIQYF

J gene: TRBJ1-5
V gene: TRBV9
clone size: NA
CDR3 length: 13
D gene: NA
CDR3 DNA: TGTGCCAGCAGCGGAGGGAAGAATCAGCCCCAGCATTTT
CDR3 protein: CASSGGKNQPQHF

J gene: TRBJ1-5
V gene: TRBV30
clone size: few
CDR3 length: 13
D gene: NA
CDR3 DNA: TGTGCCTGGAGTCTCGGGGGTTTTCAGCCCCAGCATTTT
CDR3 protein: CAWSLGGFQPQHF

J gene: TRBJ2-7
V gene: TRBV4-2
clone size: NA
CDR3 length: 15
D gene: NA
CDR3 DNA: TGTGCCAGCAGCCAAGATGTGACAGCTCTCTACGAGCAGTACTTC
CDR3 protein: CASSQDVTALYEQYF

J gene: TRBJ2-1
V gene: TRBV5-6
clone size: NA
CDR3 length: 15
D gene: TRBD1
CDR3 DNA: TGTGCCAGCAGCTACCCCGGGACAGCTGGGAATGAGCAGTTCTTC
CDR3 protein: CASSYPGTAGNEQFF

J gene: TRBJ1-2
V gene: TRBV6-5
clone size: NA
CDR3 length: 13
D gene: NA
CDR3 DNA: TGTGCCAGCAGTTACGGGGGTTTCTATGGCTACACCTTC
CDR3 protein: CASSYGGFYGYTF

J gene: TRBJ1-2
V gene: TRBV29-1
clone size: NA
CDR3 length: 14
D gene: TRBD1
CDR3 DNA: TGCAGCGTTGAAGTAGTCGGACAGGGCTATGGCTACACCTTC
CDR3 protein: CSVEVVGQGYGYTF

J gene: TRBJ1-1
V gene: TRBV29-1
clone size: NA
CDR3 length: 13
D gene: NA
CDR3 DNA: TGCAGCGTTGAAGCAGGGGCCGGCACTGAAGCTTTCTTT
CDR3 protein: CSVEAGAGTEAFF

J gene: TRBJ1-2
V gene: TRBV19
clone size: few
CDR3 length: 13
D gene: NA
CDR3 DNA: TGTGCCAGTACTATCTCCGGGGGCCGAGGCTACACCTTC
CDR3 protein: CASTISGGRGYTF

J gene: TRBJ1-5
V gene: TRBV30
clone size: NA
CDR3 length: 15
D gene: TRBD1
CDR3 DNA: TGTGCCTCGACAGGGGTTCAGGGGGGCAATCAGCCCCAGCATTTT
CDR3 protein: CASTGVQGGNQPQHF

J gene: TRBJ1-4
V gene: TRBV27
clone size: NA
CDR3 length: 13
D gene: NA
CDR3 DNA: TGTGCCAGCAGTCTTCGAGAAGGGGAAAAACTGTTTTTT
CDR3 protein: CASSLREGEKLFF

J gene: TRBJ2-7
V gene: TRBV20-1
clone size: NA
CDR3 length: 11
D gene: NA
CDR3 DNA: TGCAGTGCTACGGGGGCCTACGAGCAGTACTTC
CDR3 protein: CSATGAYEQYF

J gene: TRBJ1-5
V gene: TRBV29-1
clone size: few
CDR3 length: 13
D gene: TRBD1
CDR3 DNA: TGCAGCGTTGGGGGACAGCCGAATCAGCCCCAGCATTTT
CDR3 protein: CSVGGQPNQPQHF

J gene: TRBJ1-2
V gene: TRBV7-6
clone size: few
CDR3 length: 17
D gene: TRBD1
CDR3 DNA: TGTGCCAGCAGCTTAGGGCCCCGGGACAGGCTTAACTATGGCTACACCTTC
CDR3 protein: CASSLGPRDRLNYGYTF

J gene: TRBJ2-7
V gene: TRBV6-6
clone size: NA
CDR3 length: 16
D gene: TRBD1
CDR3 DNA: TGTGCCAGCAGTTCGGGCGCTAGGGACAGGAGATACGAGCAGTACTTC
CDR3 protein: CASSSGARDRRYEQYF

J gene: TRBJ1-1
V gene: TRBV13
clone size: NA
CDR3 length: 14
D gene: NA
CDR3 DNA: TGTGCCAGCAGCGCGCGGCACGGGTTGGCTGAAGCTTTCTTT
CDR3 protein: CASSARHGLAEAFF

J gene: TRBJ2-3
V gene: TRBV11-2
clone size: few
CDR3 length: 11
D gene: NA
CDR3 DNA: TGTGCCAGCAGCTTCACAGATACGCAGTATTTT
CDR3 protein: CASSFTDTQYF

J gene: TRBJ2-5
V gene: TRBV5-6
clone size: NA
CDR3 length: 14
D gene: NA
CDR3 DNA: TGTGCCAGCAGCTCAACCGGGACAAAAGAGACCCAGTACTTC
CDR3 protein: CASSSTGTKETQYF

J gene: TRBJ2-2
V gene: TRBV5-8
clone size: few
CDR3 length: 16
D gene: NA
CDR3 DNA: TGTGCCAGCAGCTTGGGCAGGACCTCGAACACCGGGGAGCTGTTTTTT
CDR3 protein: CASSLGRTSNTGELFF